Each of the 29 T cell receptor beta chains below was sequenced from the same sample in a study of Ad26.COV2.S vaccination and SARS-CoV-2 variants. This sample's treatment: 15 to 20 received Ad26.COV2.S at low or high dose, single or two shots; about 5 received placebo; per-sample allocation not given. Following the first vaccine or placebo injection, samples were taken on day 63. The method was immunoSEQ multiplex PCR; TCRdb's version includes in-frame clones alone and lacks a portion of them. The sample includes roughly 680,000 clones, around 92% seen only once; the top ten take roughly 1.5%. The sequencing used peripheral blood, collected in a trial of Ad26.COV2.S vaccine versus placebo. The origin of the receptors is a person aged 18-60 years who received the Ad26.COV2.S COVID-19 vaccine or a placebo.

This clone was recorded only once. This sequence joins TRBV6-2 or TRBV6-3 and TRBJ1-6; 7 bases are a match to TRBD1. From germline, CDR1 is MNHEY and CDR2 SVGEGT. V shed 5 bases and J 7 bases; nucleotides not matched to a gene: 11. The CDR3 sequence is 16 residues long. DNA of the CDR3: TGTGCCAGCAGTCAAATTTACGGACAGGCAAATTCACCCCTCCACTTT. Translating it yields CASSQIYGQANSPLHF.

This sequence joins TRBV6-2 or TRBV6-3 and TRBJ2-7; TRBD1 is a possible D gene (5 bases). V lost 6 bases to trimming and J lost 2 bases, with 23 bases between them. This CDR3 has 17 residues. Germline CDR1 and CDR2: MNHEY and SVGEGT. The CDR3 region has the DNA TGTGCCAGCAGCCCACGGCAGCTGACAGTTAGAACCTACGAGCAGTACTTC. Protein: CASSPRQLTVRTYEQYF.

J is TRBJ2-2 and V is TRBV15; D ambiguous. The CDR3 consists of 15 residues. Germline V gene lookup returns CDR1 LNHNV and CDR2 YYDKDF (reference sequence). V was shortened by 9 bases and J by 0 bases, with 14 bases between the two germline ends. DNA of the CDR3: TGTGCCACTGTACCGGGTGGTACGAACACCGGGGAGCTGTTTTTT. Translating gives CATVPGGTNTGELFF.

This sequence joins TRBV4-3 and TRBJ2-2; a possible D gene is TRBD2 (6 bases). The germline V gene has CDR1 LGHNA and CDR2 YSLEER. The V and J ends lost 1 base and 6 bases respectively, with 12 bases between them. The CDR3 length is 15 residues. CDR3 bases: TGCGCCAGCAGCCAAGTTTGGAGGGCCTCCGGGGAGCTGTTTTTT. Its translation: CASSQVWRASGELFF.

The chain links TRBV19 to TRBJ2-3; tentative D call: TRBD2 (6 bases). This CDR3 spans 13 amino acids. Germline CDR1 and CDR2: LNHDA and SQIVND (reference sequence). V gave up 5 bases and J gave up 3 bases, with 9 bases separating them. CDR3 sequence reads: CASSSAGTDTQYF. The DNA of the CDR3 is TGTGCCAGTAGTTCCGCGGGGACAGATACGCAGTATTTT.

This clone has only a few counts. The chain employs TRBV9 and TRBJ1-1; TRBD1 matches 8 bases. The CDR3 is 17 amino acids. With 3 bases clipped from V and 1 base from J, the junction kept 11 bases outside the gene matches. The germline CDR1 and CDR2 sequences are SGDLS and YYNGEE. Here the CDR3 reads CASSAGDTGQGNTEAFF. For the CDR3, the DNA is TGTGCCAGCAGCGCTGGTGACACCGGACAGGGGAACACTGAAGCTTTCTTT.

The V gene is TRBV19, the J gene TRBJ2-7; 8 positions match TRBD2. The germline CDR1 and CDR2 sequences are LNHDA and SQIVND (reference sequence). J gave up 0 bases and V 3 bases, and 1 base lay outside the gene matches. This CDR3 spans 14 amino acids. CDR3 loop: CASSISGDSYEQYF. The DNA of the CDR3 is TGTGCCAGTAGTATTAGCGGGGACTCCTACGAGCAGTACTTC.

This chain uses TRBV19 with TRBJ1-6; D perhaps matches TRBD1 (5 bases). The CDR3 spans 17 residues. Germline V gene lookup returns CDR1 LNHDA and CDR2 SQIVND (reference sequence). The V end was cut by 5 bases, the J end by 5 bases, with 19 bases between. As DNA, the CDR3 is TGTGCCAGTAGTTCCTGGGGGGTGACGGGACATAATTCACCCCTCCACTTT. Its translation: CASSSWGVTGHNSPLHF.

The CDR3 loop reads CASSQVRAGGAQFF. Written as DNA, the CDR3 is TGTGCCAGCAGCCAAGTACGTGCGGGAGGGGCGCAGTTCTTC. The J gene is TRBJ2-1, the V gene TRBV14; TRBD2 matches 9 bases. The ends lost 1 base at V and 12 bases at J; junction bases unmatched: 7. The germline V gene has CDR1 SGHDN and CDR2 FVKESK. There are 14 residues in the CDR3.

The chain joins TRBV30 to TRBJ1-6, with TRBD1 matching over 7 bases. V was clipped by 2 bases and J by 8 bases; unmatched bases: 12. Germline V gene lookup returns CDR1 GTSNPN and CDR2 SVGIG (reference sequence). The CDR3 is 16 residues long. The CDR3 DNA sequence: TGTGCCTGGAGTCCCCTCGACAGGGACGGGGATTCACCCCTCCACTTT. Protein sequence: CAWSPLDRDGDSPLHF. The whole variable domain, remainder taken from reference TRBV30 and TRBJ1-6, is SQTIHQWPATLVQPVGSPLSLECTVEGTSNPNLYWYRQAAGRGLQLLFYSVGIGQISSEVPQNLSASRPQDRQFILSSKKLLLSDSGFYLCAWSPLDRDGDSPLHFGNGTRLTVT.

This chain links TRBV27 with TRBJ1-2, with 9 bases matching TRBD1. Germline trimming cut 5 bases from V and 5 bases from J; bases unmatched to any gene: 9. The CDR3 covers 15 residues. In germline, CDR1 is MNHEY, CDR2 SMNVEV (reference sequence). In DNA, the CDR3 is TGTGCCAGCAGTCTTGAGGGACAGGGAAGTTATGGCTACACCTTC. Its translation is CASSLEGQGSYGYTF.

The chain uses TRBV3-1 (or the pseudogene TRBV3-2) and TRBJ2-7; D ambiguous. Germline loops: CDR1 LGHDT, CDR2 YNNKEL (reference sequence). This CDR3 is built from 11 residues. Trimming removed 4 bases at V and 5 bases at J, with 6 bases between. The CDR3 DNA reads TGTGCCAGCAGCCTTCGGAACGAGCAGTACTTC. This codes for CASSLRNEQYF.

The chain has TRBV30 and TRBJ1-6; D ambiguous. Germline V gives CDR1 GTSNPN, CDR2 SVGIG (reference sequence). The V end lost 4 bases, the J end lost 6 bases, and 13 bases lay between the germline ends. The CDR3 covers 14 residues. The CDR3 protein is CAWNDGPGNSPLHF. CDR3 in DNA: TGTGCCTGGAACGATGGGCCGGGTAATTCACCCCTCCACTTT.

The chain uses TRBV5-1 and TRBJ2-7, with D perhaps TRBD1 (7 bases). Looked up from germline, CDR1 is SGHRS and CDR2 is YFSETQ. There are 14 residues in the CDR3. The V and J ends lost 0 bases and 5 bases respectively, with 12 bases between them. DNA for the CDR3: TGCGCCAGCAGCTTGGCACAGGGGAGGAACGAGCAGTACTTC. Its protein is CASSLAQGRNEQYF.

The chain recombines TRBV18 with TRBJ2-7, with 11 positions matching TRBD2. This CDR3 comprises 15 residues. The V gene's germline CDR1 is KGHSH and CDR2 LQKENI. The V segment lost 0 bases and the J segment 4 bases; nucleotides outside the gene matches: 2. This chain's CDR3 is CASSPPSSGRYEQYF. The DNA of the CDR3 is TGTGCCAGCTCACCACCTTCTAGCGGGAGGTACGAGCAGTACTTC.

The gene calls are TRBV10-3 and TRBJ2-5; a weak D match, TRBD1 (6 bases). The CDR3 runs 15 residues. CDR1 ENHRY and CDR2 SYGVKD come from the germline V gene. V was pared by 2 bases and J by 4 bases, with 14 bases between. CDR3 sequence: CAISEPLQGRETQYF. The CDR3 nucleotides are TGTGCCATCAGTGAGCCTTTACAGGGAAGAGAGACCCAGTACTTC.

J is TRBJ1-2 and V is TRBV5-4; TRBD1 matches 7 bases. V lost 6 bases, J lost 5 bases, and 13 bases stayed unmatched. The CDR3 length is 15 residues. Germline V gives CDR1 SGHNT, CDR2 YYREEE (reference sequence). The CDR3 sequence: CASNRDSRKPYGYTF. The CDR3 bases are TGTGCCAGCAACCGGGACAGCCGCAAACCTTATGGCTACACCTTC.

V is TRBV19 and J is TRBJ1-1, with TRBD1 matching 7 bases. V shed 3 bases, J shed 6 bases, and the junction held 4 bases outside the gene matches. CDR1 and CDR2 from the germline V gene are LNHDA and SQIVND (reference sequence). This CDR3 is 13 amino acids long. The CDR3 protein is CASSINRGAEAFF. As DNA, the CDR3 is TGTGCCAGTAGTATTAACAGGGGAGCTGAAGCTTTCTTT.

The rearrangement joins TRBV6-6 to TRBJ1-6; no reliable D call. Trimming took 4 bases from V and 7 from J, leaving 14 bases between them. The CDR3 has 15 amino acids. CDR1 is MNHNY, CDR2 SVGAGI, per germline (reference sequence). The CDR3 region is CASSSEAWRNSPLHF. CDR3 nucleotide sequence: TGTGCCAGCAGTTCAGAGGCCTGGAGAAATTCACCCCTCCACTTT.

CDR3: CASSPQGGARDTQYF. As DNA, the CDR3 is TGTGCCAGCAGCCCCCAGGGAGGAGCCCGAGATACGCAGTATTTT. The chain has TRBV5-8 and TRBJ2-3, with D maybe TRBD2 (6 bases). The CDR3 is made up of 15 amino acids. From germline, CDR1 is SGHTS and CDR2 YDEGEE. Trimming removed 4 bases at V and 5 bases at J, with 17 bases between.

V is TRBV30 and J is TRBJ2-7; weak D call: TRBD1 (5 bases). There are 13 residues in the CDR3. Trimming removed 3 bases at V and 2 bases at J, with 11 bases between. Germline V gene sequence: CDR1 GTSNPN, CDR2 SVGIG (reference sequence). CDR3 region: CAWSRVIPYEQYF. Written as DNA, the CDR3 is TGTGCCTGGAGCAGGGTTATCCCCTACGAGCAGTACTTC.

This clone was seen only once. CDR3 in amino acids: CASSPGSASNTEAFF. The CDR3 region has the DNA TGTGCCAGCTCACCGGGGTCCGCCTCGAACACTGAAGCTTTCTTT. This rearrangement joins TRBV18 to TRBJ1-1; D unclear. CDR1 KGHSH and CDR2 LQKENI come from the germline V gene. Trimming removed 3 bases from V and 1 base from J, with 12 bases in between. The CDR3 length is 15 residues.

J is TRBJ2-5 and V is TRBV11-2; 16 bases line up with TRBD2. The length of the CDR3 is 17 residues. With 3 bases clipped from V and 3 bases from J, the junction kept 4 bases outside the gene matches. Germline CDR1 is SGHAT and CDR2 is FQNNGV. The CDR3 region is CASSFAGTSGGEETQYF. CDR3 nucleotide sequence: TGTGCCAGCAGCTTCGCCGGGACTAGCGGGGGGGAAGAGACCCAGTACTTC.

The V gene is TRBV9, the J gene TRBJ2-3; tentative D call: TRBD2 (6 bases). Trimming cost V 0 bases and J 2 bases, with 10 bases left between them. This CDR3 is built from 15 residues. Germline CDR1 and CDR2: SGDLS and YYNGEE. The CDR3 DNA follows: TGTGCCAGCAGCGTAGATCCGGGGGTCACAGATACGCAGTATTTT. This sequence encodes CASSVDPGVTDTQYF.

The gene calls are TRBV11-2 and TRBJ2-1; D unclear. V lost 1 base and J 1 base, leaving 11 bases between the germline ends. Germline values: CDR1 SGHAT, CDR2 FQNNGV. The CDR3 totals 16 residues. In DNA form, the CDR3 reads TGTGCCAGCAGCTTAGTGAAGGTAGCTTCCTACAATGAGCAGTTCTTC. As protein: CASSLVKVASYNEQFF. Looking up the rest from reference TRBV11-2 and TRBJ2-1 gives the full variable domain: EAGVAQSPRYKIIEKRQSVAFWCNPISGHATLYWYQQILGQGPKLLIQFQNNGVVDDSQLPKDRFSAERLKGVDSTLKIQPAKLEDSAVYLCASSLVKVASYNEQFFGPGTRLTVL.

Only one count was recorded for this clone. The chain recombines TRBV7-9 with TRBJ1-5; D is unclear. The CDR3 extends over 13 amino acids. Germline V gene lookup returns CDR1 SEHNR and CDR2 FQNEAQ (reference sequence). V was shortened by 3 bases and J by 7 bases, with 10 bases between the two germline ends. In nucleotides, the CDR3 is TGTGCCAGCAGCTTTTCACCGTGGCAGCCCCAGCATTTT. The encoded protein is CASSFSPWQPQHF. Combining the CDR3 with reference TRBV7-9 and TRBJ1-5 gives the whole variable domain DTGVSQNPRHKITKRGQNVTFRCDPISEHNRLYWYRQTLGQGPEFLTYFQNEAQLEKSRLLSDRFSAERPKGSFSTLEIQRTEQGDSAMYLCASSFSPWQPQHFGDGTRLSIL.

The gene calls are TRBV27 and TRBJ1-2, with D unresolved. The V and J ends lost 5 bases and 2 bases respectively, with 15 bases between them. Germline V gene sequence: CDR1 MNHEY, CDR2 SMNVEV (reference sequence). This CDR3 comprises 15 residues. In DNA form, the CDR3 reads TGTGCCAGCAGTAGGACCGTCAATCCAAACTATGGCTACACCTTC. Protein sequence: CASSRTVNPNYGYTF.

The chain combines TRBV27 with TRBJ1-1; the match to TRBD1 covers 7 bases. Per germline, CDR1 MNHEY and CDR2 SMNVEV (reference sequence). J lost 11 bases, V lost 5 bases, and 11 bases had no gene match. There are 13 residues in the CDR3. The CDR3 DNA follows: TGTGCCAGCAGTCCCGTGACAGGGATCTATGCTTTCTTT. Protein product: CASSPVTGIYAFF.

J is TRBJ2-1 and V is TRBV4-1; 14 nucleotides line up with TRBD2. The ends lost 2 bases at V and 8 bases at J; junction bases unmatched: 8. The CDR3 is 17 residues long. In germline, CDR1 is MGHRA, CDR2 YSYEKL. CDR3 sequence (DNA): TGCGCCAGCAGCCAATATAGGACTAGCGGGGGGTCGGATGAGCAGTTCTTC. Its translation is CASSQYRTSGGSDEQFF.